These T cell receptor beta chains were read from a single sample in a study of a mutant IDH1 vaccine in newly diagnosed glioma. The data were produced by immunoSEQ multiplex PCR, yet TCRdb's version contains in-frame clones alone and is incomplete. The data hold tens of thousands of clones, with 78% observed a single time. The antigens these receptors bind are not known. The sequencing here drew on PBMCs, taken from a glioma patient whose treatment included an IDH1 peptide vaccine. These TCRs come from a man between 50 and 59 years old with glioma. CDR3s include the opening cysteine and the closing phenylalanine or tryptophan. D genes are given only for firm matches. Expanded clones are given a class, and other clones once, few, many or no size at all.

d_gene	j_gene	v_gene	abundance	CDR3nt	CDR3aa
-	TRBJ2-3	TRBV4-2	once	TGTGCCAGCAGCCAAGGCCGACAGGGAGGGGCAGATACGCAGTATTTT	CASSQGRQGGADTQYF
-	TRBJ2-7	TRBV5-1	-	TGCGCCAGCAGCTTGGAGGGTCAGGGCCATTACGAGCAGTACTTC	CASSLEGQGHYEQYF
-	TRBJ1-4	TRBV9	once	TGTGCCAGCAGCGTACAGGGAGAGGAAAAACTGTTTTTT	CASSVQGEEKLFF
-	TRBJ2-2	TRBV30	-	TGTGCCTGGAGTGGACCTCTCGGGGCTCCCGGGGAGCTGTTTTTT	CAWSGPLGAPGELFF
TRBD1	TRBJ1-5	TRBV7-2	-	TGTGCCAGCAGACGGACAGGGACCTATAGCAATCAGCCCCAGCATTTT	CASRRTGTYSNQPQHF
-	TRBJ1-2	TRBV21-1	once	TGTGCCAGCAGCAAAGAGGACGGGGGGGTGGGTGGCTACACCTTC	CASSKEDGGVGGYTF
-	TRBJ1-4	TRBV19	-	TGTGCCAGTAGTATTACAGTTCGGGGTGAAAAACTGTTTTTT	CASSITVRGEKLFF
-	TRBJ2-1	TRBV5-1	-	TGCGCCAGCAGCGGAGACAGCGGCTCCTACAATGAGCAGTTCTTC	CASSGDSGSYNEQFF
-	TRBJ2-7	TRBV7-6	-	TGTGCCAGCAGCCCCCGACCAAATCAGCAGTACTTC	CASSPRPNQQYF
TRBD1	TRBJ1-6	TRBV25-1	-	TGTGCCAGCAGTGAAAGACAGGGGTCGGGTTCACCCCTCCACTTT	CASSERQGSGSPLHF
-	TRBJ2-7	TRBV2	-	TGTGCCAGCAGTCCCCTCTACGAGCAGTACTTC	CASSPLYEQYF
TRBD1	TRBJ1-5	TRBV6-5	-	TGTGCCAGCAGGGACAGGGGTTATAGCAATCAGCCCCAGCATTTT	CASRDRGYSNQPQHF
-	TRBJ1-1	TRBV7-2	once	TGTGCCAGCAGTACGCGGAACACTGAAGCTTTCTTT	CASSTRNTEAFF
-	TRBJ2-7	TRBV15	-	TGTGCCACCAGCAGAGGAGGGGACCACTACGAGCAGTACTTC	CATSRGGDHYEQYF
-	TRBJ2-7	TRBV5-1	-	TGCGCCAGCAGCACCCCCGTCGGGGTAGCGAACGAGCAGTACTTC	CASSTPVGVANEQYF
-	TRBJ2-7	TRBV11-2	-	TGTGCCAGCAGCTTAGAGGTTGACGAGCAGTACTTC	CASSLEVDEQYF
TRBD1	TRBJ1-5	TRBV19	-	TGTGCCAGTAGTTACCGGGACAGGGGTGATCAGCCCCAGCATTTT	CASSYRDRGDQPQHF
-	TRBJ2-7	TRBV4-3	-	TGCGCCAGCAGCGAAGCCGGGGGCTCCTACGAGCAGTACTTC	CASSEAGGSYEQYF
TRBD1	TRBJ1-2	TRBV6-5	-	TGTGCCAGCAGTTCTCGACAGGGTAACTATGGCTACACCTTC	CASSSRQGNYGYTF
TRBD2	TRBJ2-3	TRBV5-1	-	TGCGCCAGCAGCTTAAAAGCGGGGGGTTACACAGATACGCAGTATTTT	CASSLKAGGYTDTQYF
TRBD1	TRBJ2-1	TRBV7-8	-	TGTGCCAGCAGGGGCCCGGGGGACAGGGTAACCAATGAGCAGTTCTTC	CASRGPGDRVTNEQFF
-	TRBJ2-1	TRBV9	-	TGTGCCAGCAGCGTAGCTGACAGTTCCTGGGGCAATGAGCAGTTCTTC	CASSVADSSWGNEQFF
TRBD1	TRBJ2-7	TRBV29-1	-	TGCAGCGTCGGGACAGTGACCCTCTACGAGCAGTACTTC	CSVGTVTLYEQYF
TRBD1	TRBJ1-6	TRBV6-1	-	TGTGCCAGCAGTATACCGGGACAGGGAGGATCACCCCTCCACTTT	CASSIPGQGGSPLHF
TRBD1	TRBJ2-1	TRBV19	few	TGTGCCAGTACCCCCCGGGACAGGTTATACAATGAGCAGTTCTTC	CASTPRDRLYNEQFF
-	TRBJ2-3	TRBV5-1	once	TGCGCCAGCAGCGGGGACTCGTCGCAGTATTTT	CASSGDSSQYF
-	TRBJ1-5	TRBV19	once	TGTGCCAGTAGTACCGGGACACTTAGCAATCAGCCCCAGCATTTT	CASSTGTLSNQPQHF
TRBD1	TRBJ2-7	TRBV5-8	-	TGTGCCAGCAGCCGGACAGGGTTCTACGAGCAGTACTTC	CASSRTGFYEQYF
TRBD2	TRBJ2-3	TRBV6-1	once	TGTGCCAGCATCCTCCCCCTGACTAGCGCAGATACGCAGTATTTT	CASILPLTSADTQYF
-	TRBJ2-6	TRBV6-1	few	TGTGCCAGCAGTGATCACCAGGGGGGCCCCTCTGGGGCCAACGTCCTGACTTTC	CASSDHQGGPSGANVLTF
-	TRBJ2-3	TRBV6-5	-	TGTGCCAGCAGCCGCCGGGGTGAAGCGGCAGATACGCAGTATTTT	CASSRRGEAADTQYF
-	TRBJ2-5	TRBV12-5	-	TGTGCTAGTGGTTTCGGGGAGACCCAGTACTTC	CASGFGETQYF
TRBD1	TRBJ2-2	TRBV19	few	TGTGCCAGTAACAGAGGGACAGGTTCGAGGCGGGAGCTGTTTTTT	CASNRGTGSRRELFF
-	TRBJ1-1	TRBV5-4	few	TGTGCCAGCAGCTTGTCCCCGGAGAACACTGAAGCTTTCTTT	CASSLSPENTEAFF
-	TRBJ2-5	TRBV9	-	TGTGCCAGCAGCGTCGGCAGGTCCAGTCAAGAGACCCAGTACTTC	CASSVGRSSQETQYF
-	TRBJ2-4	TRBV19	-	TGTGCCAGTAGTCCAGGGGCATTGGTCAAAAACATTCAGTACTTC	CASSPGALVKNIQYF
TRBD2	TRBJ2-7	TRBV5-1	-	TGCGCCAGCAGCCAGAGCGGGAGCTCCTACGAGCAGTACTTC	CASSQSGSSYEQYF
TRBD1	TRBJ1-4	TRBV30	-	TGTGCCTGGGAAAACAGGGGGCCTAATGAAAAACTGTTTTTT	CAWENRGPNEKLFF
-	TRBJ1-5	TRBV6-1	once	TGTGCCAGCTCCGAGGGCCAGTTAAAGCCCCAGCATTTT	CASSEGQLKPQHF
TRBD1	TRBJ1-1	TRBV30	-	TGTGCCTGGGCCGGACAGGGGGTGGCTGAAGCTTTCTTT	CAWAGQGVAEAFF
-	TRBJ2-7	TRBV27	-	TGTGCCAGCACTCGGAGGGGGACGGACGAGCAGTACTTC	CASTRRGTDEQYF
-	TRBJ2-4	TRBV6-4	few	TGTGCCAGCCGAGGCCCAACTGGCGGCAAAAACATTCAGTACTTC	CASRGPTGGKNIQYF
TRBD2	TRBJ2-1	TRBV2	few	TGTGCCAGCAGTGAAAGCCTAGCGGGGGTTTCCTACAATGAGCAGTTCTTC	CASSESLAGVSYNEQFF
TRBD1	TRBJ1-5	TRBV2	-	TGTGCCAGCTCGAGGGGGACAGGGGGTTATAGCAATCAGCCCCAGCATTTT	CASSRGTGGYSNQPQHF
-	TRBJ1-5	TRBV6-5	-	TGTGCCAGCAGTTTTGGGGTCCAACAGCCCCAGCATTTT	CASSFGVQQPQHF